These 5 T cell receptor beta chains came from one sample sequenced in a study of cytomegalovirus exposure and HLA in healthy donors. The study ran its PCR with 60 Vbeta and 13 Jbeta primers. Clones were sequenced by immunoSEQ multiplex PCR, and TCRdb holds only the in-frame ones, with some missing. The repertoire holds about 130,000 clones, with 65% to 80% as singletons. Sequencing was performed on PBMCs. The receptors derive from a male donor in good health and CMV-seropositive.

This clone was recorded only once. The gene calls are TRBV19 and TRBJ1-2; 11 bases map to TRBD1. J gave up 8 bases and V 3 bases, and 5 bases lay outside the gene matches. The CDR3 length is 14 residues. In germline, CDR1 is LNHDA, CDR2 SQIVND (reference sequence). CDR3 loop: CASSMGQGVRGYTF. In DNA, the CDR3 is TGTGCCAGTAGTATGGGACAGGGGGTTCGAGGCTACACCTTC.

The CDR3 DNA follows: TGTGCCAGCAGTTTGGGAGACAGGGCTTTGGAGCAGTACTTC. It is translated as CASSLGDRALEQYF. The chain employs TRBV28 and TRBJ2-7, with 7 bases matching TRBD1. This CDR3 contains 14 residues. In germline, CDR1 is MDHEN, CDR2 SYDVKM. Losses at the gene ends were 3 bases for V and 7 bases for J; bases not matched to a gene: 9.

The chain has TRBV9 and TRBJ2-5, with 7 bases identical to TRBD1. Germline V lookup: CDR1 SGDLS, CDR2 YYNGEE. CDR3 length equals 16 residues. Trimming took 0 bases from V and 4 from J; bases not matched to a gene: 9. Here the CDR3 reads CASSVDIGDRAETQYF. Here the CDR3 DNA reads TGTGCCAGCAGCGTAGATATCGGAGACAGGGCAGAGACCCAGTACTTC.

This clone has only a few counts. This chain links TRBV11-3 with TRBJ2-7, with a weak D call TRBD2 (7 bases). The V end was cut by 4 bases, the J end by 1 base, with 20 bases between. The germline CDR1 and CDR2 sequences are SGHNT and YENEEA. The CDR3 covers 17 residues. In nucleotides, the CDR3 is TGTGCCAGCAGCTCAACCACAGGGAGGGGGGGGTCCTACGAGCAGTACTTC. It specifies CASSSTTGRGGSYEQYF.

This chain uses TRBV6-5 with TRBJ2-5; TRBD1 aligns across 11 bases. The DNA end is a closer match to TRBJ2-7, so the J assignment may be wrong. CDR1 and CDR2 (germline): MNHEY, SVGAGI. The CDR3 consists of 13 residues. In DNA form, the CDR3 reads TGTGCCAGCAGACGGACAGGGGGCCACGAGCAGTACTTC. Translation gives CASRRTGGHEQYF.